This TCR beta chain originates from a study of T cell responses to AZD1222 COVID-19 vaccine. The CDR3 is made up of 16 amino acids. Trimming took 5 bases from V and 2 from J; bases not matched to a gene: 9. Germline V gene data show CDR1 as SEHNR and CDR2 as FQNEAQ (reference sequence). Here immunoSEQ multiplex PCR was the method, and the copy in TCRdb shows in-frame clones only, minus some. This sample has about 120,000 clones; approximately 86% occur once, and the top ten carry around 3%. Broader study findings: Spike-wide vaccine-associated CD4 TCRs dominated at 160-218 and 743-854.

As to this clone: The antigen is not known.

The source was peripheral blood, collected 28 days after the second AZD1222 dose. The rearrangement uses TRBV7-9 and TRBJ2-5, with 9 bases aligning to TRBD1. The receptor was derived from an adult who received the AZD1222 COVID-19 vaccine. In nucleotides, the CDR3 is TGTGCCAGCAGCCCTGGGACAGGGCTTTTGCAAGAGACCCAGTACTTC. Encoded protein: CASSPGTGLLQETQYF.